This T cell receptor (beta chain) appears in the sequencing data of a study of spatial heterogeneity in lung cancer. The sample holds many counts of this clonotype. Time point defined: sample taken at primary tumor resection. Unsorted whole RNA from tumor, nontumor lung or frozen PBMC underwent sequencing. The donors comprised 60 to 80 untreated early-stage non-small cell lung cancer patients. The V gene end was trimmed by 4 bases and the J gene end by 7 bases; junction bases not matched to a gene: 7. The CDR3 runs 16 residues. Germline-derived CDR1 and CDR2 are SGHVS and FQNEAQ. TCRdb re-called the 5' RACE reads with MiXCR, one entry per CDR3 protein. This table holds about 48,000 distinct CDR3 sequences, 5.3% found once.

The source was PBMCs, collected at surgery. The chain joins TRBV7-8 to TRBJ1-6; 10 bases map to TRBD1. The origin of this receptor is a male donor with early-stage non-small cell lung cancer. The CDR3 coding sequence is TGTGCCAGCAGCTCTGGGACAGGGGCCCCAAATTCACCCCTCCACTTT. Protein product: CASSSGTGAPNSPLHF. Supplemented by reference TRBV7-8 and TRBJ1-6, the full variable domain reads GAGVSQSPRYKVAKRGQDVALRCDPISGHVSLFWYQQALGQGPEFLTYFQNEAQLDKSGLPSDRFFAERPEGSVSTLKIQRTQQEDSAVYLCASSSGTGAPNSPLHFGNGTRLTVT.